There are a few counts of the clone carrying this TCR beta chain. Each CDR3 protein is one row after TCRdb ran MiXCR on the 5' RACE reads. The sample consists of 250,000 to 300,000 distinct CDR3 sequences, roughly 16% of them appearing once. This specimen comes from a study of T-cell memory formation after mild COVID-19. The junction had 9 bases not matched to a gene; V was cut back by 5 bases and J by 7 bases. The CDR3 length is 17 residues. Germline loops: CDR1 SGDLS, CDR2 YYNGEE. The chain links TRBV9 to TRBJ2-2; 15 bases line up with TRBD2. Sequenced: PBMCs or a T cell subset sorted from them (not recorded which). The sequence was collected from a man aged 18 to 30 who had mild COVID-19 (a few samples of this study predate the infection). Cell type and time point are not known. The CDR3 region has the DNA TGTGCCAGCAGAGGGACTAGCGGGGGGTCAAGGAGCGGGGAGCTGTTTTTT. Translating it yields CASRGTSGGSRSGELFF.